One and the same sample provided the 5 T cell receptor beta chains below, sequenced in a study of lung T cells in sarcoidosis with Löfgren's syndrome. Each CDR3 protein gets one entry after TCRdb re-called the reads with MiXCR. The sample records some 65,000 distinct CDR3 sequences, approximately 22% being singletons. The sample consisted of CD4+ T cells from PBMCs. The receptors stem from a human donor with sarcoidosis (Löfgren's syndrome or another form), or a control subject (not recorded which).

This clonotype showed up many times. The chain couples TRBV6-1 to TRBJ2-7; no clear D gene. V lost 5 bases and J 5 bases, leaving 13 bases between the germline ends. The CDR3 is 13 amino acids. Germline CDR1 reads MNHNS; CDR2 reads SASEGT. CDR3 DNA: TGTGCCAGCAGTAGGACCCACCGGGACGAGCAGTACGTC. Its protein product is CASSRTHRDEQYV.

As concerns this clonotype: A clone one base away is much larger, so this may be a read error. The chain is built from TRBV20-1 and TRBJ2-7, with D hard to call. This CDR3 is built from 12 residues. Germline V gene data show CDR1 as DFQATT and CDR2 as SNEGSKA (reference sequence). The CDR3 DNA follows: TGCAGTGCCTATCTCCGGTCCTCCGAGCAGTACTTC. Translating gives CSAYLRSSEQYF.

This clonotype has a count of ten or more. The chain uses TRBV28 and TRBJ1-3; D is unclear. Looked up from germline, CDR1 is MDHEN and CDR2 is SYDVKM. Trimming stripped 2 bases from V and 5 bases from J, with 13 bases between. CDR3 length: 15 amino acids. In nucleotides, the CDR3 is TGTGCCAGCAGTTTAGGGCAGGAACTAAGAAACACCATATATTTT. This codes for CASSLGQELRNTIYF. Full variable domain (rest looked up from reference TRBV28 and TRBJ1-3): DVKVTQSSRYLVKRTGEKVFLECVQDMDHENMFWYRQDPGLGLRLIYFSYDVKMKEKGDIPEGYSVSREKKERFSLILESASTNQTSMYLCASSLGQELRNTIYFGEGSWLTVV.

Of note for this clonotype: Given a much more abundant clone one base away, this may be a read error. This chain links TRBV6-2 or TRBV6-3 with TRBJ2-7, with TRBD2 as a possible D gene (5 bases). The CDR3 length is 11 residues. With 0 bases removed from V and 11 bases from J, the gap between germline ends came to 8 bases. CDR1 MNHEY and CDR2 SVGEGT come from the germline V gene. The DNA of the CDR3 is TGTGCCAGCAGTTACTCCGGGCGGGAGTACTTC. Translating it yields CASSYSGREYF.

For this clonotype: A much larger clone sits a single nucleotide away, making a read error possible. The J gene is TRBJ1-1, the V gene TRBV20-1, with 7 bases aligning to TRBD1. Germline CDR1 and CDR2: DFQATT and SNEGSKA (reference sequence). The CDR3 loop spans 15 amino acids. CDR3 amino acids: CSARDVSRGGPEVFF. As DNA, the CDR3 is TGCAGTGCTAGAGATGTATCCAGGGGGGGCCCTGAAGTTTTCTTT.